This T cell receptor beta chain was recorded in a study of blood T cell repertoires in COVID-19. The overall study: T cells, B-cell-depleted T cells, or PBMCs provided the cDNA or gDNA that served as material.

In terms of age and location, participants ranged from roughly 18 to 95 years and lived in about two dozen US areas. Clinical histories supplied by participants themselves formed the basis of cohort assignment. CDR1 is MDHEN, CDR2 SYDVKM, per germline. Trimming took 7 bases from V and 8 from J, leaving 14 bases between them. This CDR3 spans 12 amino acids. This table comes from immunoSEQ multiplex PCR, and its TCRdb copy is limited to in-frame clones, with some not included. The sample has roughly 150,000 clones; 70% to 80% are singletons. The material sequenced was PBMCs or T cells enriched from blood (not recorded which). This clonotype originated in a woman in her seventies in a cohort exposed to, infected with or recovered from COVID-19 (not recorded which). The chain carries TRBV28 and TRBJ1-1; possible D gene TRBD1, 5 bases. CDR3 coding DNA: TGTGCCAGCAAAGGGGTCGATTCCGAAGCTTTCTTT. Its translation is CASKGVDSEAFF.